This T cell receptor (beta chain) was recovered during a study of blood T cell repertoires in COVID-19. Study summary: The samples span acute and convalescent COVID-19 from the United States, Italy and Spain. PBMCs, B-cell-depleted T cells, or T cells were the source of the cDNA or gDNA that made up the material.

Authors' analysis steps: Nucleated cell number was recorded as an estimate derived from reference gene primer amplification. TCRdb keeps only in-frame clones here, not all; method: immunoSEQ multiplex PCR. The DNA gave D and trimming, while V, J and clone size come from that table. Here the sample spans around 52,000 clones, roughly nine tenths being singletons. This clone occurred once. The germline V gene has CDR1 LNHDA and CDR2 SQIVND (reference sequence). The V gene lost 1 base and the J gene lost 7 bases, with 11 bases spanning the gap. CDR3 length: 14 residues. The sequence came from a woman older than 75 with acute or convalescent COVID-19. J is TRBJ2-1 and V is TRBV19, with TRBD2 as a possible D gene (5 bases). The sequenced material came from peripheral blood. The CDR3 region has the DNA TGTGCCAGTAGTATAGGTCTAGCTCCGAATGAGCAGTTCTTC. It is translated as CASSIGLAPNEQFF.